Listed below are T cell receptor beta chains from one sample, sequenced in a study of blood T cell repertoires in COVID-19. Produced via immunoSEQ multiplex PCR; TCRdb's table is partial and in-frame only. The sample consists of roughly 84,000 clones, just under 80% of them appearing once. The sample comprised peripheral blood. The receptor set was obtained from a man aged 55 to 70 with COVID-19, enrolled during active disease. Both conserved end residues are part of each CDR3. D genes are given only for firm matches. Clone sizes are given selectively: once, few, many, or a class where the clone is expanded.

clone size	D gene	V gene	CDR3 length	J gene	CDR3 DNA	CDR3 protein
.	.	TRBV30	13	TRBJ2-1	TGTGCCTGGAGTATCCCCCCCGGGAAGGAGCAGTTCTTC	CAWSIPPGKEQFF
.	.	TRBV3-1/TRBV3-2	11	TRBJ2-1	TGTGCCAGCAGCCAATCAGATGAGCAGTTCTTC	CASSQSDEQFF
.	TRBD1	TRBV6-2/TRBV6-3	16	TRBJ2-7	TGTGCCAGCAGTCAAAAAACCGGGACAGGGGGCTTGAAGCAGTACTTC	CASSQKTGTGGLKQYF
.	.	TRBV12-3/TRBV12-4	11	TRBJ2-7	TGTGCCAGCAGTTTGACGGAGCGGGAGTACTTC	CASSLTEREYF
.	TRBD2	TRBV6-2/TRBV6-3	16	TRBJ2-3	TGTGCCAGCAGTTCTGGGCGGGGGACCCTCACAGATACGCAGTATTTT	CASSSGRGTLTDTQYF
.	.	TRBV3-1/TRBV3-2	16	TRBJ2-2	TGTGCCAGCAGCCTCCGGGACAACCCGAACACCGGGGAGCTGTTTTTT	CASSLRDNPNTGELFF
.	.	TRBV2	15	TRBJ2-2	TGTGCCAGCAGTGACCAGGGGCCGTACACCGGGGAGCTGTTTTTT	CASSDQGPYTGELFF
many	.	TRBV7-2	12	TRBJ2-3	TGTGCCAGCAGCTCCCAGGTGGATACGCAGTATTTT	CASSSQVDTQYF
.	TRBD2	TRBV6-5	15	TRBJ2-3	TGTGCCAGCAGGGGACTAGCGGGGGGCACAGATACGCAGTATTTT	CASRGLAGGTDTQYF
.	.	TRBV10-3	15	TRBJ2-1	TGTGCCATCAGTGAGTCGTACAGCTCCTACAATGAGCAGTTCTTC	CAISESYSSYNEQFF
once	.	TRBV7-8	15	TRBJ1-4	TGTGCCAGCAGCGCGCGGGGGCCAACTAATGAAAAACTGTTTTTT	CASSARGPTNEKLFF
.	.	TRBV19	14	TRBJ1-5	TGTGCCAGTAGGCCCTTATCGGGCAATCAGCCCCAGCATTTT	CASRPLSGNQPQHF
once	.	TRBV5-4	15	TRBJ1-3	TGTGCCAGCAGCCCGGACACGACCTCTGGAAACACCATATATTTT	CASSPDTTSGNTIYF
many	TRBD1	TRBV7-6	16	TRBJ2-2	TGTGCCAGCAGCGAAACAGGGGGCGCGGTGACCGGGGAGCTGTTTTTT	CASSETGGAVTGELFF
.	.	TRBV29-1	13	TRBJ2-7	TGCAGCGTTGAAGTTCAGGGTGGGCACGAGCAGTACTTC	CSVEVQGGHEQYF
.	TRBD1	TRBV5-1	15	TRBJ2-1	TGCGCCAGCAGCTCGGACAGGGGGCCCCTCAATGAGCAGTTCTTC	CASSSDRGPLNEQFF